Detailed here is one T cell receptor beta chain. The data belong to a study of OX40 agonist ivuxolimab in advanced cancers. Generated by immunoSEQ multiplex PCR, the TCRdb table keeps only in-frame clones and is missing some. The data contain 45,000 to 55,000 clones, less than 85% of them singletons. Per the germline V gene, CDR1 is SGHNT and CDR2 is YENEEA. This CDR3 has 15 residues. Trimming shortened V by 4 bases and J by 4 bases, and 14 bases separated the two germline ends. The receptor was isolated from an adult with an advanced solid tumor such as melanoma, head and neck, liver or kidney cancer. V and J are TRBV11-3 and TRBJ2-1, with a tentative D call TRBD2 (5 bases). Sequenced here: CD4+ or CD8+ T cells sorted from blood, sampled in a trial of the OX40 agonist ivuxolimab. CDR3 amino acids: CASSSTSALYNEQFF. The CDR3 DNA sequence: TGTGCCAGCAGCTCAACTAGTGCTCTTTACAATGAGCAGTTCTTC.